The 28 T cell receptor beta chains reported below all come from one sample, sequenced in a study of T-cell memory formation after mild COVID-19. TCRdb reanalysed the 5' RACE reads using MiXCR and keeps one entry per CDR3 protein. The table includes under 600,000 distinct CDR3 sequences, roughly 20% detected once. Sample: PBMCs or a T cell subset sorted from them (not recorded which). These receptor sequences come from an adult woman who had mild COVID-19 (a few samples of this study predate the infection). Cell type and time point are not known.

The CDR3 DNA sequence: TGTGCCAGTAGTCGGGACAAGAACACTGAAGCTTTCTTT. Its translation is CASSRDKNTEAFF. V is TRBV19 and J is TRBJ1-1, with D perhaps matching TRBD1 (6 bases). V shed 5 bases and J shed 1 base, with 8 bases lying between them. This CDR3 has 13 amino acids. The germline V gene encodes CDR1 LNHDA and CDR2 SQIVND (reference sequence).

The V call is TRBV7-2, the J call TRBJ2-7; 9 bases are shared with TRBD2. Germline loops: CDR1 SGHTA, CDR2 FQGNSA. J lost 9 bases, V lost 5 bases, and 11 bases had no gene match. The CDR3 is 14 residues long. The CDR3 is CASSPGLAAWGQYF. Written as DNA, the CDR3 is TGTGCCAGCAGCCCGGGACTAGCTGCCTGGGGGCAGTACTTC.

DNA for the CDR3: TGTGCCAGCAGCTTAGACGGAAGGGGGCCAGATACGCAGTATTTT. The encoded protein is CASSLDGRGPDTQYF. The V gene is TRBV11-1, the J gene TRBJ2-3; 7 nucleotides line up with TRBD1. The CDR3 spans 15 residues. After removal of 1 base from V and 4 bases from J, the junction contained 5 bases not matched to a gene. The V gene's germline CDR1 is SGHAT and CDR2 FQDESV (reference sequence).

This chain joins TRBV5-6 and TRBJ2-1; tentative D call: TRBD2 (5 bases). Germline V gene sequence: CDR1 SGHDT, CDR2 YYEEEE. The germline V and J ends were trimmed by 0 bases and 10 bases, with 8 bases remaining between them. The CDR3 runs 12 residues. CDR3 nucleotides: TGTGCCAGCAGCTTGGGAGCGGAAGAGCAGTTCTTC. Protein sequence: CASSLGAEEQFF.

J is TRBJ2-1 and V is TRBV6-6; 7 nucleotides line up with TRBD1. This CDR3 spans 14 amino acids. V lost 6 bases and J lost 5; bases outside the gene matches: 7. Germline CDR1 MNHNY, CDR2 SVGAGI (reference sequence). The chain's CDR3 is CASRPRQGDNEQFF. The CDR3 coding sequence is TGTGCCAGCAGGCCTCGACAGGGAGACAATGAGCAGTTCTTC.

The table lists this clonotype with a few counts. The CDR3 nucleotides are TGTGCCACCAGCAGAGAGTCAGATACGCAGTATTTT. It translates to CATSRESDTQYF. The rearrangement joins TRBV15 to TRBJ2-3; D is unresolved. The V and J ends lost 0 bases and 4 bases respectively, with 2 bases between them. Germline V gene lookup returns CDR1 LNHNV and CDR2 YYDKDF (reference sequence). This CDR3 region has 12 residues. Full variable domain (rest looked up from reference TRBV15 and TRBJ2-3): DAMVIQNPRYQVTQFGKPVTLSCSQTLNHNVMYWYQQKSSQAPKLLFHYYDKDFNNEADTPDNFQSRRPNTSFCFLDIRSPGLGDTAMYLCATSRESDTQYFGPGTRLTVL.

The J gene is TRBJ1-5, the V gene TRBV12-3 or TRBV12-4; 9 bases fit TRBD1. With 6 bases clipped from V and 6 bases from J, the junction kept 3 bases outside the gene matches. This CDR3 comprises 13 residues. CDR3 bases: TGTGCCAGCAGCATGGGACAGGGTCAGCCCCAGCATTTT. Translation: CASSMGQGQPQHF.

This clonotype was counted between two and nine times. In DNA, the CDR3 is TGCGCCAGCAGCCAAGAAGAAGGGACAGGGGACTATGGCTACACCTTC. Translation: CASSQEEGTGDYGYTF. V usage is TRBV4-1 and J usage is TRBJ1-2; TRBD1 matches at 10 bases. This CDR3 is built from 16 residues. J lost 3 bases, V lost 0 bases, and 4 bases had no gene match. In germline, CDR1 is MGHRA, CDR2 YSYEKL.

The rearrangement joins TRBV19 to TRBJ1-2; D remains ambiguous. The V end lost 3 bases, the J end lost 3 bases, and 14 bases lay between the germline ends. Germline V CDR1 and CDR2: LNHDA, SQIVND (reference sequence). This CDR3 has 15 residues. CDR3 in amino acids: CASSIPGQADYGYTF. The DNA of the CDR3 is TGTGCCAGTAGTATCCCCGGGCAGGCCGACTATGGCTACACCTTC.

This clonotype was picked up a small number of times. In nucleotides, the CDR3 is TGTGCCAGCAGTTTAGGTTTATTGGCCCTCTCTGGGGCCAACGTCCTGACTTTC. This gives the protein CASSLGLLALSGANVLTF. The chain has TRBV12-3 or TRBV12-4 and TRBJ2-6, with D hard to call. There are 18 residues in the CDR3. Deletions cut 1 base from V and 0 bases from J, with 13 bases between.

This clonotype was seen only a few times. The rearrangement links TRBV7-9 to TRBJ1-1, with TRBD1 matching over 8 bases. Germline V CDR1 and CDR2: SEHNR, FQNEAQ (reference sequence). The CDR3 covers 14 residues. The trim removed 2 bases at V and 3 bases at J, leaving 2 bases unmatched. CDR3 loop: CASSLLTGDTEAFF. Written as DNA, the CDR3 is TGTGCCAGCAGCTTACTGACAGGGGACACTGAAGCTTTCTTT.

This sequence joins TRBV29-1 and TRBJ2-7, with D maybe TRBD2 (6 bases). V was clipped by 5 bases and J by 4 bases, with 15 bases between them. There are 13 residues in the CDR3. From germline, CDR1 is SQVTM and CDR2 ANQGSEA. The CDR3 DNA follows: TGCAGCGTTCCCAGGGAGGATCATTACGAGCAGTACTTC. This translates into CSVPREDHYEQYF.

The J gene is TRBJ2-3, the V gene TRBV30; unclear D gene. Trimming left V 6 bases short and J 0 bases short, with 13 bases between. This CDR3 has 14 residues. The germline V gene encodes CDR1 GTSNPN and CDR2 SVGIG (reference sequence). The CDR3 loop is CACPRKGSTDTQYF. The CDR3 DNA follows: TGTGCCTGTCCCCGGAAGGGTAGCACAGATACGCAGTATTTT.

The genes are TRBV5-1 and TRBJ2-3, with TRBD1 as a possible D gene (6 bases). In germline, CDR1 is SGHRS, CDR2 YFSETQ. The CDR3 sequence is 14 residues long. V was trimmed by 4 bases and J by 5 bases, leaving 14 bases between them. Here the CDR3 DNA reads TGCGCCAGCAGCCGGCAGGGGTCCCAAGATACGCAGTATTTT. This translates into CASSRQGSQDTQYF.

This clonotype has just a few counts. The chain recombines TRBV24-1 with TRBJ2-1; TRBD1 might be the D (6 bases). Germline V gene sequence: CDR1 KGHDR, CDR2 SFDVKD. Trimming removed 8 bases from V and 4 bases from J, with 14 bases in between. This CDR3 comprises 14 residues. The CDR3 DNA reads TGTGCCACCACAGGGGACACCGATTACAATGAGCAGTTCTTC. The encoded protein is CATTGDTDYNEQFF.

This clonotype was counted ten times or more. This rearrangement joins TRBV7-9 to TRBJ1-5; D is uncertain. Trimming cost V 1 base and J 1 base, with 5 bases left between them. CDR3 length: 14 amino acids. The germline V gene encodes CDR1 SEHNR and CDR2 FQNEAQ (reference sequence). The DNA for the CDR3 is TGTGCCAGCAGCTTAGGAGCCAGCAATCAGCCCCAGCATTTT. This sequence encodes CASSLGASNQPQHF.

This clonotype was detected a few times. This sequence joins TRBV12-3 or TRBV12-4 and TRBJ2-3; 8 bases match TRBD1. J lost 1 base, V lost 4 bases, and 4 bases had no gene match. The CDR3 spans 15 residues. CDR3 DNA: TGTGCCAGCAGTTCTGTGACAGGGGGCACAGATACGCAGTATTTT. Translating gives CASSSVTGGTDTQYF.

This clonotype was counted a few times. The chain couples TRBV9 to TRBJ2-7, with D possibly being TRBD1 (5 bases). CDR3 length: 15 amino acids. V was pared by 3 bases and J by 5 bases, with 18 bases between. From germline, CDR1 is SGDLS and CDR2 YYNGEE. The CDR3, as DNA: TGTGCCAGCAGCGAAGCCCCAGGGTTCAAGAACGAGCAGTACTTC. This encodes CASSEAPGFKNEQYF.

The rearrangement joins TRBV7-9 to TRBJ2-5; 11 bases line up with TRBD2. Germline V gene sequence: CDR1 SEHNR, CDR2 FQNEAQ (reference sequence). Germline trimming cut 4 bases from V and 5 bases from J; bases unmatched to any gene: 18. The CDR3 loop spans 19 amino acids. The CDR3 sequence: CASSWATSGSEIGRETQYF. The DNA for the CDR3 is TGTGCCAGCAGCTGGGCAACTAGCGGGAGCGAGATCGGTCGGGAGACCCAGTACTTC.

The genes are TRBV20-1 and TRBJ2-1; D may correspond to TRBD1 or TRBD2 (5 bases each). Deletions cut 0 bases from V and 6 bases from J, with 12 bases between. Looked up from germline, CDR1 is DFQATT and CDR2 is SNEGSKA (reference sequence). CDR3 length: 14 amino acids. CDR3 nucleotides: TGCAGTGCTAGAGAGTTCCGGGACCTCAATGAGCAGTTCTTC. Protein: CSAREFRDLNEQFF.

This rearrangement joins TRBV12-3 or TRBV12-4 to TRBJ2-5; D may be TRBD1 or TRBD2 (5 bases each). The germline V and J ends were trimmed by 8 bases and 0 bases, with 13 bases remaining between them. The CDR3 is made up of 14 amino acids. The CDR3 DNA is TGTGCCAGCGCTAAGAGGGGCAACCAAGAGACCCAGTACTTC. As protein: CASAKRGNQETQYF.

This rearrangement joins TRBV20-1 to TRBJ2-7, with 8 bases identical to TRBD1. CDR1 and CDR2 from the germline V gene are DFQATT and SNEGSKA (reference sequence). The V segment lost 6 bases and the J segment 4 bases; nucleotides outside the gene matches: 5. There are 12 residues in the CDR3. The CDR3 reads CSAGQGMYEQYF. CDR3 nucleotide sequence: TGCAGTGCCGGACAGGGAATGTACGAGCAGTACTTC.

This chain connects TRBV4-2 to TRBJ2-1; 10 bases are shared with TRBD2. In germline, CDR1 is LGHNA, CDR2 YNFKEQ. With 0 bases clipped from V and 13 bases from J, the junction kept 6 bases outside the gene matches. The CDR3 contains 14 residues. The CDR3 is CASSQEGLANPQFF. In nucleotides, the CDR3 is TGTGCCAGCAGCCAAGAGGGACTAGCGAACCCCCAGTTCTTC.

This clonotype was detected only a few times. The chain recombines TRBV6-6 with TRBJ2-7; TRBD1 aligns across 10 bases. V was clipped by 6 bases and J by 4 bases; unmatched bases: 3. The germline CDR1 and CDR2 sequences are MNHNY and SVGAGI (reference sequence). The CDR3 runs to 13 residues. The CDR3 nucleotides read TGTGCCAGCAGGGGGGACAGGGGTTACGAGCAGTACTTC. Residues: CASRGDRGYEQYF.

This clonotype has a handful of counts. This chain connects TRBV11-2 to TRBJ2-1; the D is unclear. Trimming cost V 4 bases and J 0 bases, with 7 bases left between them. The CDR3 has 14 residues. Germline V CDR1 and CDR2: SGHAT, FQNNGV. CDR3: CASSSGFSYNEQFF. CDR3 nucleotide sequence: TGTGCCAGCAGCTCTGGGTTCTCCTACAATGAGCAGTTCTTC.

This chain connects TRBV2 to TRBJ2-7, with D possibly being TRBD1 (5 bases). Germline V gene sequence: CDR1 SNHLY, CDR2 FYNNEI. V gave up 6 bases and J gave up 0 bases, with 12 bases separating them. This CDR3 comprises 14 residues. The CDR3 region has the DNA TGTGCCAGCAGCGACAGAGCCTTCTCCTACGAGCAGTACTTC. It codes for CASSDRAFSYEQYF.

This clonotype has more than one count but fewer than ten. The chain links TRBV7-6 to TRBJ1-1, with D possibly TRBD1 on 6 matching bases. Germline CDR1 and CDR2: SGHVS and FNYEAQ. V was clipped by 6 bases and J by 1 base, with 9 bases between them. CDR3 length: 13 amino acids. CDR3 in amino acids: CASSSGANTEAFF. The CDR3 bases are TGTGCCAGCAGTTCAGGGGCGAACACTGAAGCTTTCTTT.

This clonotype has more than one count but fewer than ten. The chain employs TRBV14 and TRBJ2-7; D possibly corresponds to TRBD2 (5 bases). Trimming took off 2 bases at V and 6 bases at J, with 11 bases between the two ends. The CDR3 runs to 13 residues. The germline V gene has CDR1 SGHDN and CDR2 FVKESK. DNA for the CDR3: TGTGCCAGCAGCCAATTATCGGGGTCCGAGCAGTACTTC. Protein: CASSQLSGSEQYF.